These 32 T cell receptor beta chains were sequenced from one sample in a study of blood T cell repertoires in COVID-19. Measured with immunoSEQ multiplex PCR; TCRdb has only the in-frame clones, and not every one. The table records about 210,000 clones, 81% of them present only once. Sequenced material: PBMCs or T cells enriched from blood (not recorded which). These receptors were obtained from a woman in her forties or fifties with acute COVID-19.

The chain uses TRBV7-9 and TRBJ1-1; no firm D call. The CDR3 covers 10 residues. CDR1 and CDR2 from the germline V gene are SEHNR and FQNEAQ (reference sequence). V lost 5 bases and J lost 4, with 2 bases in between. Written as DNA, the CDR3 is TGTGCCAGCAGCCTCACTGAAGCTTTCTTT. Translated, it gives CASSLTEAFF.

The chain carries TRBV5-6 and TRBJ2-6; D is undetermined. Germline V lookup: CDR1 SGHDT, CDR2 YYEEEE. V was cut by 2 bases and J by 0 bases, with 12 bases left in between. This CDR3 contains 17 residues. The CDR3 reads CASSFIKTGSGANVLTF. The CDR3, as DNA: TGTGCCAGCAGCTTTATAAAAACGGGCTCTGGGGCCAACGTCCTGACTTTC. Full variable domain (missing parts from reference TRBV5-6 and TRBJ2-6): DAGVTQSPTHLIKTRGQQVTLRCSPKSGHDTVSWYQQALGQGPQFIFQYYEEEERQRGNFPDRFSGHQFPNYSSELNVNALLLGDSALYLCASSFIKTGSGANVLTFGAGSRLTVL.

This sequence joins TRBV5-1 and TRBJ2-7, with 7 bases fitting TRBD2. The ends lost 4 bases at V and 6 bases at J; junction bases unmatched: 7. CDR3 length equals 13 residues. Looked up from germline, CDR1 is SGHRS and CDR2 is YFSETQ. CDR3 sequence: CASSGRGWGEQYF. For the CDR3, the DNA is TGCGCCAGCAGCGGGAGGGGCTGGGGCGAGCAGTACTTC.

This chain joins TRBV7-9 and TRBJ2-3, with a possible D match to TRBD1 (6 bases). The germline V gene encodes CDR1 SEHNR and CDR2 FQNEAQ (reference sequence). Trimming cost V 5 bases and J 1 base, with 10 bases left between them. This CDR3 is 14 amino acids long. The CDR3 here is CASSPRGGTDTQYF. The CDR3 nucleotides read TGTGCCAGCAGCCCCAGGGGAGGCACAGATACGCAGTATTTT.

The CDR3 is CASSPPLETQYF. In nucleotides, the CDR3 is TGTGCCAGCAGCCCTCCTTTGGAGACCCAGTACTTC. The chain joins TRBV12-3 or TRBV12-4 to TRBJ2-5; D gene unclear. Trimming removed 6 bases from V and 5 bases from J, with 10 bases in between. CDR3 length equals 12 residues.

CDR3 in amino acids: CASSSSGRAFTDTQYF. As DNA, the CDR3 is TGCGCCAGCAGTAGTAGCGGGAGGGCATTCACAGATACGCAGTATTTT. This chain connects TRBV5-1 to TRBJ2-3, with 11 nucleotides matching TRBD2. V lost 5 bases, J lost 2 bases, and 7 bases stayed unmatched. Germline CDR1 reads SGHRS; CDR2 reads YFSETQ. The CDR3 sequence is 16 residues long.

V is TRBV7-9 and J is TRBJ2-7, with TRBD1 identical over 7 bases. The CDR3 length is 15 residues. Germline V gene sequence: CDR1 SEHNR, CDR2 FQNEAQ (reference sequence). The J segment lost 3 bases and the V segment lost 5 bases, leaving 10 bases of the junction unmatched. CDR3 DNA sequence: TGTGCCAGCAGCGACACAAGGACAGGCGACTACGAGCAGTACTTC. It encodes CASSDTRTGDYEQYF.

In nucleotides, the CDR3 is TGTGCCAGCAGCATGGTAGAGGAGACCCAGTACTTC. Encoded protein: CASSMVEETQYF. The chain links TRBV28 to TRBJ2-5; D is undetermined. Germline CDR1 is MDHEN and CDR2 is SYDVKM. This CDR3 has 12 amino acids. V lost 6 bases and J lost 5, with 10 bases in between.

V gene TRBV10-3 combines with J gene TRBJ2-3; tentative D call: TRBD1 (5 bases). This CDR3 is built from 14 residues. V was cut by 3 bases and J by 1 base, with 8 bases left in between. Germline values: CDR1 ENHRY, CDR2 SYGVKD. CDR3 coding DNA: TGTGCCATCAGTGATGTAGGGGGCACAGATACGCAGTATTTT. It is translated as CAISDVGGTDTQYF.

In this sample, this clone turned up a few times. The rearrangement links TRBV7-9 to TRBJ2-3, with TRBD1 as a possible D gene (5 bases). The CDR3 is 16 amino acids. V lost 5 bases to trimming and J lost 3 bases, with 18 bases between them. Germline CDR1 is SEHNR and CDR2 is FQNEAQ (reference sequence). CDR3 nucleotides: TGTGCCAGCAGCCCCCAGGGTACGGGTCGAACAGATACGCAGTATTTT. Translated, it gives CASSPQGTGRTDTQYF.

The chain links TRBV7-3 to TRBJ2-7; 14 positions match TRBD2. Germline V gene data show CDR1 as SGHTA and CDR2 as FQGTGA. CDR3 length: 18 residues. V lost 1 base to trimming and J lost 1 base; unmatched junction nucleotides: 6. The CDR3 sequence is CASSLNPGLAGGSYEQYF. Written as DNA, the CDR3 is TGTGCCAGCAGCTTAAACCCCGGACTAGCGGGAGGTTCCTACGAGCAGTACTTC.

To note about this clone: The sample holds other DNA sequences that translate to the same CDR3. V is TRBV5-1 and J is TRBJ2-5; D is possibly TRBD2 (5 bases). The CDR3 length is 14 residues. The germline CDR1 and CDR2 sequences are SGHRS and YFSETQ. Deletions cut 4 bases from V and 1 base from J, with 11 bases between. The CDR3 region has the DNA TGCGCCAGCAGCAGCGGACGAGGCCAAGAGACCCAGTACTTC. It codes for CASSSGRGQETQYF. Together with reference TRBV5-1 and TRBJ2-5, the CDR3 gives the full variable domain: KAGVTQTPRYLIKTRGQQVTLSCSPISGHRSVSWYQQTPGQGLQFLFEYFSETQRNKGNFPGRFSGRQFSNSRSEMNVSTLELGDSALYLCASSSGRGQETQYFGPGTRLLVL.

The table lists this clone with a few counts. The chain joins TRBV28 to TRBJ2-7; TRBD1 might be the D (7 bases). The CDR3 spans 17 residues. The V end was cut by 6 bases, the J end by 0 bases, with 21 bases between. Germline assignment: CDR1 MDHEN and CDR2 SYDVKM. CDR3: CASRRGLRRGISYEQYF. The CDR3 coding sequence is TGTGCCAGCAGGCGGGGCTTACGCAGGGGGATCTCCTACGAGCAGTACTTC.

This sequence joins TRBV7-6 and TRBJ2-5; TRBD1 matches at 7 bases. The CDR3 consists of 15 residues. V shed 6 bases, J shed 2 bases, and the junction held 9 bases outside the gene matches. Germline CDR1 SGHVS, CDR2 FNYEAQ. CDR3 DNA: TGTGCCAGCAGACCGACGGGACAGAAGCAAGAGACCCAGTACTTC. Encoded protein: CASRPTGQKQETQYF.

In its sample, this clone was seen a few times. This chain uses TRBV11-2 with TRBJ1-6; D ambiguous. From germline, CDR1 is SGHAT and CDR2 FQNNGV. This CDR3 contains 15 residues. V was shortened by 4 bases and J by 1 base, with 8 bases between the two germline ends. CDR3 DNA: TGTGCCAGCAGCTCCCGGGATTCCTATAATTCACCCCTCCACTTT. Translation: CASSSRDSYNSPLHF.

This rearrangement joins TRBV11-2 to TRBJ2-3; TRBD2 aligns across 8 bases. V lost 5 bases to trimming and J lost 0 bases; unmatched junction nucleotides: 13. The CDR3 extends over 18 amino acids. Germline V gives CDR1 SGHAT, CDR2 FQNNGV. The CDR3 bases are TGTGCCAGCAGCCTTTTGGTCGGCGCTAGCGGGAGCACAGATACGCAGTATTTT. Translating gives CASSLLVGASGSTDTQYF.

This clone was recorded only once. The chain is built from TRBV7-3 and TRBJ2-5; D possibly corresponds to TRBD1 (5 bases). Trimming removed 5 bases from V and 7 bases from J, with 14 bases in between. Germline V gives CDR1 SGHTA, CDR2 FQGTGA. The CDR3 has 13 residues. CDR3 nucleotides: TGTGCCAGCAGCCCGGCAGGGATGGGGACCCAGTACTTC. Amino acid sequence: CASSPAGMGTQYF.

This clone was detected only a few times. The chain links TRBV18 to TRBJ2-4, with TRBD1 identical over 12 bases. The CDR3 has 18 residues. The V segment lost 0 bases and the J segment 0 bases; nucleotides outside the gene matches: 3. Looked up from germline, CDR1 is KGHSH and CDR2 is LQKENI. The DNA for the CDR3 is TGTGCCAGCTCACCACCGGGACAGGGGGCCCAAGCCAAAAACATTCAGTACTTC. Protein product: CASSPPGQGAQAKNIQYF. The complete variable domain, with remaining parts taken from reference TRBV18 and TRBJ2-4, reads NAGVMQNPRHLVRRRGQEARLRCSPMKGHSHVYWYRQLPEEGLKFMVYLQKENIIDESGMPKERFSAEFPKEGPSILRIQQVVRGDSAAYFCASSPPGQGAQAKNIQYFGAGTRLSVL.

The chain employs TRBV29-1 and TRBJ1-4; a weak D match, TRBD1 (6 bases). The CDR3 is 14 amino acids. V was shortened by 5 bases and J by 5 bases, with 15 bases between the two germline ends. CDR1 and CDR2 from the germline V gene are SQVTM and ANQGSEA. This chain's CDR3 is CSVKTGSTNEKLFF. CDR3 in DNA: TGCAGCGTTAAAACAGGGTCTACGAATGAAAAACTGTTTTTT.

The rearrangement joins TRBV4-2 to TRBJ2-1, with 9 nucleotides matching TRBD2. V dropped 5 bases and J dropped 5; count of bases not matched to a gene: 7. The germline gives CDR1 LGHNA, CDR2 YNFKEQ. The CDR3 contains 15 residues. The CDR3 spells CASSVRLADNNEQFF. The CDR3 bases are TGTGCCAGCAGCGTAAGACTAGCGGATAACAATGAGCAGTTCTTC.

J is TRBJ2-7 and V is TRBV13, with TRBD1 matching over 8 bases. CDR1 PRHDT and CDR2 FYEKMQ come from the germline V gene (reference sequence). This CDR3 has 15 residues. Losses at the gene ends were 5 bases for V and 4 bases for J; bases not matched to a gene: 10. The CDR3 DNA reads as TGTGCCAGCAGCCAAGGACAGGGAATTGGTTACGAGCAGTACTTC. Translating it yields CASSQGQGIGYEQYF. The full variable domain, with the rest looked up from reference TRBV13 and TRBJ2-7, is AAGVIQSPRHLIKEKRETATLKCYPIPRHDTVYWYQQGPGQDPQFLISFYEKMQSDKGSIPDRFSAQQFSDYHSELNMSSLELGDSALYFCASSQGQGIGYEQYFGPGTRLTVT.

The genes are TRBV29-1 and TRBJ2-2; 7 nucleotides match TRBD1. V lost 7 bases and J lost 3; bases outside the gene matches: 8. From germline, CDR1 is SQVTM and CDR2 ANQGSEA. The CDR3 is 14 residues long. DNA for the CDR3: TGCAGCGGATACACCGGGACAGACACCGGGGAGCTGTTTTTT. Amino acids: CSGYTGTDTGELFF.

Relative to its sample, this clone is medium-sized. The chain employs TRBV30 and TRBJ2-7, with TRBD2 matching over 10 bases. Losses at the gene ends were 3 bases for V and 2 bases for J; bases not matched to a gene: 10. CDR1 GTSNPN and CDR2 SVGIG come from the germline V gene (reference sequence). CDR3 length: 16 amino acids. CDR3 in DNA: TGTGCCTGGAGCAAACCCTTAGCGGGAGGTCCCTACGAGCAGTACTTC. Translated: CAWSKPLAGGPYEQYF.

The chain couples TRBV7-9 to TRBJ1-2; unclear D gene. Deletions cut 5 bases from V and 2 bases from J, with 3 bases between. CDR3 size: 11 residues. Germline V CDR1 and CDR2: SEHNR, FQNEAQ (reference sequence). The CDR3 reads CASSANYGYTF. In DNA form, the CDR3 reads TGTGCCAGCAGCGCGAACTATGGCTACACCTTC.

The J gene is TRBJ2-7, the V gene TRBV5-1; the D gene is possibly TRBD1 (5 bases). Germline CDR1 SGHRS, CDR2 YFSETQ. V was pared by 0 bases and J by 2 bases, with 12 bases between. The CDR3 totals 15 residues. The CDR3 region has the DNA TGCGCCAGCAGCTTGGCGGCAGGGAATACCTACGAGCAGTACTTC. Translation: CASSLAAGNTYEQYF. The whole variable domain, filled in from reference TRBV5-1 and TRBJ2-7, reads KAGVTQTPRYLIKTRGQQVTLSCSPISGHRSVSWYQQTPGQGLQFLFEYFSETQRNKGNFPGRFSGRQFSNSRSEMNVSTLELGDSALYLCASSLAAGNTYEQYFGPGTRLTVT.

V and J are TRBV27 and TRBJ2-7; D is unresolved. The CDR3 has 13 amino acids. The V end lost 5 bases, the J end lost 3 bases, and 11 bases lay between the germline ends. Germline V gene lookup returns CDR1 MNHEY and CDR2 SMNVEV (reference sequence). CDR3 loop: CASSHLSGYEQYF. DNA of the CDR3: TGTGCCAGCAGTCACCTTAGTGGCTACGAGCAGTACTTC.

This chain connects TRBV5-8 to TRBJ2-3; 9 bases line up with TRBD2. This CDR3 has 18 residues. Germline V lookup: CDR1 SGHTS, CDR2 YDEGEE. V lost 4 bases, J lost 0 bases, and 12 bases stayed unmatched. DNA for the CDR3: TGTGCCAGCAGCCCCATCCTTTTGGCGGGGGGGAGCACAGATACGCAGTATTTT. The encoded protein is CASSPILLAGGSTDTQYF.

V is TRBV19 and J is TRBJ1-2; the D gene is possibly TRBD1 (6 bases). CDR1 and CDR2 (germline): LNHDA, SQIVND (reference sequence). V dropped 3 bases and J dropped 4 bases, with 15 bases sitting between them. The CDR3 length is 15 residues. For the CDR3, the DNA is TGTGCCAGTAGTATTGCAGGGGCGACGGTCTATGGCTACACCTTC. Encoded protein: CASSIAGATVYGYTF.

This clone has just one count. The chain uses TRBV11-3 and TRBJ2-5; D unclear. V was cut by 8 bases and J by 2 bases, with 6 bases left in between. Germline values: CDR1 SGHNT, CDR2 YENEEA. This CDR3 region has 11 residues. In nucleotides, the CDR3 is TGTGCCAGCGCGGTTCAAGAGACCCAGTACTTC. It is translated as CASAVQETQYF.

This clone was recorded many times. This chain joins TRBV29-1 and TRBJ1-2; 7 bases line up with TRBD1. Germline V CDR1 and CDR2: SQVTM, ANQGSEA. V shed 0 bases, J shed 8 bases, and the junction held 6 bases outside the gene matches. The CDR3 runs 13 residues. CDR3 sequence (DNA): TGCAGCGTTGAAGAATTAGGGGGCGAGGGCTACACCTTC. It yields the protein CSVEELGGEGYTF.

J is TRBJ2-7 and V is TRBV4-3; perhaps TRBD2 as D (5 bases). Germline CDR1 is LGHNA and CDR2 is YSLEER. The CDR3 runs to 16 residues. V gave up 0 bases and J gave up 6 bases, with 18 bases separating them. The CDR3 protein is CASSQDFAGLGSEQYF. The DNA of the CDR3 is TGCGCCAGCAGCCAAGATTTTGCGGGCCTAGGGTCCGAGCAGTACTTC.

This chain uses TRBV7-2 with TRBJ1-3; D unclear. V lost 5 bases and J 6 bases, leaving 17 bases between the germline ends. Germline loops: CDR1 SGHTA, CDR2 FQGNSA. This CDR3 comprises 15 residues. The CDR3 region is CASSTTEGLLNTIYF. The CDR3 bases are TGTGCCAGCAGCACTACAGAGGGTTTGTTAAACACCATATATTTT.